Given below is one TCR beta chain in context. Antigen specificity is unknown. The germline V and J ends were trimmed by 7 bases and 2 bases, with 16 bases remaining between them. Germline V gene sequence: CDR1 SGHRS, CDR2 YFSETQ. The length of the CDR3 is 14 residues. The sample is drawn from a study of beta chain features in type 1 diabetes. Isolated RNA was reverse transcribed in full, so expressed TCRB transcripts were sequenced. The assay was immunoSEQ multiplex PCR, and TCRdb's table has in-frame clones only and misses some. The sample includes a few hundred thousand clones, about a sixth of them seen just once. Via the markers CD45RO/CCR7/CD25/CD127/CD95/CD27, stem cell-like memory, regulatory, central memory and naive CD4+ cells were sorted. Sorting produced populations that all topped 98% purity. Points from the study as a whole: PCR might show a preference for shorter templates, equally across patients and controls. HLA effects on TCRB rearrangement stayed unresolved here. People with Type 1 diabetes carried modestly yet significantly shorter TCRB CDR3s in all four CD4+ subsets.

The chain combines TRBV5-1 with TRBJ2-7; possibly TRBD1 or TRBD2 for D (5 bases each). This receptor was identified in a man under 40 with type 1 diabetes. Material for sequencing was naive CD4+ T cells from blood. Here the CDR3 DNA reads TGCGCCAGCGGCGTCGAGGGGCGCCCCTACGAGCAGTACTTC. Translated, it gives CASGVEGRPYEQYF.